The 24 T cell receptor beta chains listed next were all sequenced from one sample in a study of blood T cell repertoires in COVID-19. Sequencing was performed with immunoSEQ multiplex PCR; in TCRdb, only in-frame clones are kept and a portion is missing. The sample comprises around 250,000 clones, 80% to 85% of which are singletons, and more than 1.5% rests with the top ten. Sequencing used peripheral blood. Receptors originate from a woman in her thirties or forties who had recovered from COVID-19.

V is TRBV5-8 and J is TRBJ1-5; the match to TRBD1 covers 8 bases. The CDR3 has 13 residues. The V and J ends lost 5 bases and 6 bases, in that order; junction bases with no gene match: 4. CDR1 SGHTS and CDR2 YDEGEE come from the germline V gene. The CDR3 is CASRGQGGQPQHF. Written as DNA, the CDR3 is TGTGCCAGCAGAGGACAGGGCGGTCAGCCCCAGCATTTT.

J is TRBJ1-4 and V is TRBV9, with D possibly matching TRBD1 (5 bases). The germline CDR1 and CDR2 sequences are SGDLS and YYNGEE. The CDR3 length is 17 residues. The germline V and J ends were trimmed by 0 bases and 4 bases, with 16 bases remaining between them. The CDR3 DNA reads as TGTGCCAGCAGCGTAGTAGACGGGGACGGGGGTAATGAAAAACTGTTTTTT. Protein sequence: CASSVVDGDGGNEKLFF.

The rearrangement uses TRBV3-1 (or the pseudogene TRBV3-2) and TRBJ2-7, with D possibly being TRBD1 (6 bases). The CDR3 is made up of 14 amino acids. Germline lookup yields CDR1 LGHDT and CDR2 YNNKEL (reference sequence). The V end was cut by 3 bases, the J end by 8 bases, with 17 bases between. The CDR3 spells CASSHGARQAKQYF. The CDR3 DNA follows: TGTGCCAGCAGCCACGGGGCCAGACAGGCGAAGCAGTACTTC.

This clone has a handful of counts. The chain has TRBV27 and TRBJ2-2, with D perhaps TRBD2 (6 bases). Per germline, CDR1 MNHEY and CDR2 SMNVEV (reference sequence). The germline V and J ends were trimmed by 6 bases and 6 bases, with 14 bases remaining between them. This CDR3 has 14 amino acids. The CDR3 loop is CASSIRRGAGELFF. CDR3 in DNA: TGTGCCAGCAGCATCAGGCGCGGGGCCGGGGAGCTGTTTTTT.

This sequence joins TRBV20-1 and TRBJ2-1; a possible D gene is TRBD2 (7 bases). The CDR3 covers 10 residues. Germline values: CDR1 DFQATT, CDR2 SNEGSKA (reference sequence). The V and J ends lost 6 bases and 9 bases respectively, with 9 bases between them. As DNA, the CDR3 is TGCAGTGCGAGGGGGGGTGAGCAGTTCTTC. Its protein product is CSARGGEQFF.

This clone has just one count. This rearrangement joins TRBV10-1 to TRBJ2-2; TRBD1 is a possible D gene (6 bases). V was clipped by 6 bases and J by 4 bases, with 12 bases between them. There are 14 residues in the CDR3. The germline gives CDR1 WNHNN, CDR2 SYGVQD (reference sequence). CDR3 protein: CASRPDSRTGELFF. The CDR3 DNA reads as TGCGCCAGCAGACCGGACAGCCGCACCGGGGAGCTGTTTTTT.

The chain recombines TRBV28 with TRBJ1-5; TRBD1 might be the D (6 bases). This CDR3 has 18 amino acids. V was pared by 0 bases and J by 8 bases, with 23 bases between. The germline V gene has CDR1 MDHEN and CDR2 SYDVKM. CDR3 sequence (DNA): TGTGCCAGCAGTTTATGGCCACCTTCCAGGGTCAGGGGTGAGCCCCAGCATTTT. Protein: CASSLWPPSRVRGEPQHF.

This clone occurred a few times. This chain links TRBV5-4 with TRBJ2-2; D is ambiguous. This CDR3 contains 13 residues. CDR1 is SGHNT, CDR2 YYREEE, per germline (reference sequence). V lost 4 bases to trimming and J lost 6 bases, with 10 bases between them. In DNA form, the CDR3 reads TGTGCCAGCAGCCCGGAGATTTCCGGGGAGCTGTTTTTT. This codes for CASSPEISGELFF.

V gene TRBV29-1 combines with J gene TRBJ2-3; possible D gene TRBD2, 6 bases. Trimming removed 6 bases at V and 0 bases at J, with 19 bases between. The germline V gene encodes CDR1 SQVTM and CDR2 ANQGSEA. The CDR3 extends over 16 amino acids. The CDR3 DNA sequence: TGCAGCGTGGGTCACACAGGTAGCGGTAGCACAGATACGCAGTATTTT. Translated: CSVGHTGSGSTDTQYF.

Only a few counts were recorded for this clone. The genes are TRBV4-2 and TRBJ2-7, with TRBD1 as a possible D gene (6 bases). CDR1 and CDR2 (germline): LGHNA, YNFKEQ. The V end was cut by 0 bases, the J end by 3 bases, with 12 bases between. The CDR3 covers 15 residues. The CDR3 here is CASSQERAGDYEQYF. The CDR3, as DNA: TGTGCCAGCAGCCAAGAAAGGGCAGGGGACTACGAGCAGTACTTC.

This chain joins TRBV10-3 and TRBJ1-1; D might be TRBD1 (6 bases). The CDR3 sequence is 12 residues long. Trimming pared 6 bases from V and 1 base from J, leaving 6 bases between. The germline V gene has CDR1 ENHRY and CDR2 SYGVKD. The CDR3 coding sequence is TGTGCCATCAGGACAGGGAACACTGAAGCTTTCTTT. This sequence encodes CAIRTGNTEAFF.

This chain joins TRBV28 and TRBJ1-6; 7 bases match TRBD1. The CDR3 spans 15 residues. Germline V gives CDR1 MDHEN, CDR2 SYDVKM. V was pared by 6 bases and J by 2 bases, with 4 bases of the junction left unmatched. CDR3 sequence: CASRGTDTYNSPLHF. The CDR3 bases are TGTGCCAGCAGAGGGACAGATACCTATAATTCACCCCTCCACTTT.

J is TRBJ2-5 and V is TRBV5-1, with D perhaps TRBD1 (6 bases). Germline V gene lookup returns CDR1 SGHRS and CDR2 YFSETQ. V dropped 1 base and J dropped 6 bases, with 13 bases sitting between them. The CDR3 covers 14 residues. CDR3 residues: CASSLSGVEKTQYF. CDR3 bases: TGCGCCAGCAGCTTGTCAGGGGTAGAGAAGACCCAGTACTTC. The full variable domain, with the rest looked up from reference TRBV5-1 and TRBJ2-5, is KAGVTQTPRYLIKTRGQQVTLSCSPISGHRSVSWYQQTPGQGLQFLFEYFSETQRNKGNFPGRFSGRQFSNSRSEMNVSTLELGDSALYLCASSLSGVEKTQYFGPGTRLLVL.

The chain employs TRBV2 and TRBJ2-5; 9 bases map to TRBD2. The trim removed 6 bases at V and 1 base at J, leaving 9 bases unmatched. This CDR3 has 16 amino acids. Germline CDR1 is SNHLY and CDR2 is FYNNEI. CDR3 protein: CASSPGLASTQETQYF. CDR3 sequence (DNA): TGTGCCAGCAGCCCGGGACTAGCCTCCACCCAAGAGACCCAGTACTTC. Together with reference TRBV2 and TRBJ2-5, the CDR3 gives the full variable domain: EPEVTQTPSHQVTQMGQEVILRCVPISNHLYFYWYRQILGQKVEFLVSFYNNEISEKSEIFDDQFSVERPDGSNFTLKIRSTKLEDSAMYFCASSPGLASTQETQYFGPGTRLLVL.

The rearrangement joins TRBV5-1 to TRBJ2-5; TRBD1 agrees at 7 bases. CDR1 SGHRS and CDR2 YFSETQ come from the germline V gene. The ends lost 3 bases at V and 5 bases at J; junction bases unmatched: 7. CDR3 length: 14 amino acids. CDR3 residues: CASSSAGGGETQYF. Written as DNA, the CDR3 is TGCGCCAGCAGCTCTGCAGGGGGTGGGGAGACCCAGTACTTC.

CDR3 in amino acids: CASRFSGVRFYEQYF. The CDR3 coding sequence is TGTGCCAGCAGGTTCTCGGGAGTTCGATTCTACGAGCAGTACTTC. J is TRBJ2-7 and V is TRBV2, with D possibly matching TRBD2 (6 bases). The CDR3 totals 15 residues. V lost 6 bases, J lost 3 bases, and 18 bases lay in between. Germline V gene lookup returns CDR1 SNHLY and CDR2 FYNNEI.

CDR3 DNA sequence: TGTGCCAGCAAGGGGCGCACTGAAGCTTTCTTT. This gives the protein CASKGRTEAFF. The chain has TRBV2 and TRBJ1-1; a weak D match, TRBD1 (5 bases). This CDR3 has 11 amino acids. V lost 7 bases, J lost 4 bases, and 7 bases lay in between. Looked up from germline, CDR1 is SNHLY and CDR2 is FYNNEI.

The CDR3 DNA reads as TGCAGTGGCCTCAGGGAAAGGGGTCTCCACTTT. Its translation: CSGLRERGLHF. V gene TRBV20-1 combines with J gene TRBJ1-6; tentative D call: TRBD1 (5 bases). Looked up from germline, CDR1 is DFQATT and CDR2 is SNEGSKA (reference sequence). The CDR3 runs to 11 residues. Between the trimmed V and J ends, which lost 7 bases and 16 bases, there was a span of 17 bases.

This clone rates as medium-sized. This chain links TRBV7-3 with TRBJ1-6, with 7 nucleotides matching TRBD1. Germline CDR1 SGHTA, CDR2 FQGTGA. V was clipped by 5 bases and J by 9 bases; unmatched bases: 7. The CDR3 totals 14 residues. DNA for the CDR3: TGTGCCAGCAGCCCGACAGGGTCTCGTTCACCCCTCCACTTT. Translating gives CASSPTGSRSPLHF.

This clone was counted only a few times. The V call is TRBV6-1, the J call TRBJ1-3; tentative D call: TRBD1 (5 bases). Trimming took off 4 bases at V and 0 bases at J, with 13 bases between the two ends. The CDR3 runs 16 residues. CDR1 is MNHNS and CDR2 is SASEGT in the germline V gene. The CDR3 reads CASSATTAISGNTIYF. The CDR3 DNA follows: TGTGCCAGCAGTGCGACGACAGCGATCTCTGGAAACACCATATATTTT.

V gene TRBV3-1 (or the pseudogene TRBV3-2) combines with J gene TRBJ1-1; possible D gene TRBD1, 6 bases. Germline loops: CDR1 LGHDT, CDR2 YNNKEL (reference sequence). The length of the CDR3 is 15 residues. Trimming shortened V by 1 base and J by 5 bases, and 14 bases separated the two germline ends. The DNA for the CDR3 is TGTGCCAGCAGCCAAGGGCCCGCAACAGGGACTGAAGCTTTCTTT. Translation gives CASSQGPATGTEAFF.

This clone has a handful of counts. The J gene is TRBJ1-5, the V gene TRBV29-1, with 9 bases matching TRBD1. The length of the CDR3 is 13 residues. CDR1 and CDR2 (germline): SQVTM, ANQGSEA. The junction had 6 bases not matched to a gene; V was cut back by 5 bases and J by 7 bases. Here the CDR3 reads CSVRQGDDQPQHF. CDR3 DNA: TGCAGCGTTCGACAGGGGGACGACCAGCCCCAGCATTTT. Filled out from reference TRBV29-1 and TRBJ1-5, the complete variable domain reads SAVISQKPSRDICQRGTSLTIQCQVDSQVTMMFWYRQQPGQSLTLIATANQGSEATYESGFVIDKFPISRPNLTFSTLTVSNMSPEDSSIYLCSVRQGDDQPQHFGDGTRLSIL.

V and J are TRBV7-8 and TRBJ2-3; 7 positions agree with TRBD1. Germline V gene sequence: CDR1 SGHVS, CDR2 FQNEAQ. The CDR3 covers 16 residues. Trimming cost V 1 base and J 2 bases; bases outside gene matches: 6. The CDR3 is CASSLVRTGLTDTQYF. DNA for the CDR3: TGTGCCAGCAGCTTAGTTAGGACAGGCCTCACAGATACGCAGTATTTT.

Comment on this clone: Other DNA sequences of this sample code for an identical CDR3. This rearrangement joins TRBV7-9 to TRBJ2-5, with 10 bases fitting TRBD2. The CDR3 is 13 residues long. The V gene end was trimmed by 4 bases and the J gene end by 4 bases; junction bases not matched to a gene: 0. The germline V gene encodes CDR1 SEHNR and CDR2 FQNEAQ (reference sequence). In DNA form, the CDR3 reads TGTGCCAGCAGCTCTAGCGGGGGAGAGACCCAGTACTTC. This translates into CASSSSGGETQYF.